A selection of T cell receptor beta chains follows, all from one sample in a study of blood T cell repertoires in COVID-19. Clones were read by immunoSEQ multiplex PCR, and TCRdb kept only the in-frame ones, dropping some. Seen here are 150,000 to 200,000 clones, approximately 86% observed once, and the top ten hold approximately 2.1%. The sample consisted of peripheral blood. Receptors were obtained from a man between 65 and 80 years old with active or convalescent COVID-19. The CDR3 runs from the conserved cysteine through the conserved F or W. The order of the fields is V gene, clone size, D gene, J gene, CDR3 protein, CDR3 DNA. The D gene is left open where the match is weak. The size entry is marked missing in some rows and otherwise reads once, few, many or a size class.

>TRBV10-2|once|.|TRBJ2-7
CASSKGGSSYEQYF
TGCGCCAGCAGTAAAGGGGGAAGCTCCTACGAGCAGTACTTC
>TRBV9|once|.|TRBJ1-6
CASTEGSLNSPLHF
TGTGCCAGCACTGAGGGCAGCCTTAATTCACCCCTCCACTTT
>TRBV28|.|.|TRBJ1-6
CASSLGGISSYNSPLHF
TGTGCCAGCAGTTTAGGGGGCATTAGCTCCTATAATTCACCCCTCCACTTT
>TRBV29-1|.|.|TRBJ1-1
CSVSIRDTEAFF
TGCAGCGTTTCAATTCGGGACACTGAAGCTTTCTTT
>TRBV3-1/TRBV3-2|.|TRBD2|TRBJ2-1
CASSQGGLAANEQFF
TGTGCCAGCAGCCAAGGGGGACTAGCGGCAAATGAGCAGTTCTTC
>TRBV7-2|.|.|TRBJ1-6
CASSLGANSPLHF
TGTGCCAGCAGCTTAGGGGCTAATTCACCCCTCCACTTT
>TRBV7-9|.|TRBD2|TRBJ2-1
CASSRTPTSGYEQFF
TGTGCCAGCAGCCGGACGCCGACTAGCGGATATGAGCAGTTCTTC
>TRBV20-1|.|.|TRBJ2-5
CSASNVGQGLRIETQYF
TGCAGTGCTAGTAACGTGGGGCAGGGGCTTAGAATCGAGACCCAGTACTTC
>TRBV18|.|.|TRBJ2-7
CASSSISSYEQYF
TGTGCCAGCTCATCCATCAGCTCCTACGAGCAGTACTTC
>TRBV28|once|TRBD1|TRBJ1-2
CASSSGTGGLYGYTF
TGTGCCAGCAGTTCCGGGACAGGGGGCTTATATGGCTACACCTTC
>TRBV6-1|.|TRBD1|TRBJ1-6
CASSEQDRGFSPLHF
TGTGCCAGCAGTGAACAGGACAGGGGGTTTTCACCCCTCCACTTT
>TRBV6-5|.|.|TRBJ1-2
CASSWGPGHRYGYTF
TGTGCCAGCAGTTGGGGACCGGGACACCGCTATGGCTACACCTTC
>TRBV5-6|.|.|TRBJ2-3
CASSLGPTGGTDTQYF
TGTGCCAGCAGCTTGGGACCGACCGGGGGAACAGATACGCAGTATTTT
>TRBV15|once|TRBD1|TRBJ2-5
CATSRRDSGSQETQYF
TGTGCCACCAGCAGGAGGGACAGTGGATCCCAAGAGACCCAGTACTTC
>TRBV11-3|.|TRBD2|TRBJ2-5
CASSLAPGGAQYF
TGTGCCAGCAGCTTGGCGCCGGGAGGGGCCCAGTACTTC
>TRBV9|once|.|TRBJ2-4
CASSVGAGAKNIQYF
TGTGCCAGCAGCGTAGGAGCGGGAGCCAAAAACATTCAGTACTTC
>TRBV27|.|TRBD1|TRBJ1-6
CASSVGTGGGSYNSPLHF
TGTGCCAGCAGTGTGGGGACAGGGGGGGGCTCCTATAATTCACCCCTCCACTTT
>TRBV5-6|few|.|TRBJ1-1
CASSLGRGAFF
TGTGCCAGCAGCTTGGGGAGGGGAGCTTTCTTT
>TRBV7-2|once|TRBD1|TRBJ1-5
CASSLQQGINQPQHF
TGTGCCAGCAGCTTGCAACAGGGGATTAATCAGCCCCAGCATTTT
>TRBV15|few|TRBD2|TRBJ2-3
CATSRERGGTDTQYF
TGTGCCACCAGCAGAGAGCGGGGGGGCACAGATACGCAGTATTTT
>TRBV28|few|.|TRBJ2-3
CASSSGATDTQYF
TGTGCCAGCAGTTCGGGTGCCACAGATACGCAGTATTTT
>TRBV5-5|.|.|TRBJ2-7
CASSAVDSLAVYEQYF
TGTGCCAGCAGCGCAGTGGACTCCTTAGCCGTCTACGAGCAGTACTTC
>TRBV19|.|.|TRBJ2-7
CASSIGMSYEQYF
TGTGCCAGTAGTATCGGTATGTCCTACGAGCAGTACTTC
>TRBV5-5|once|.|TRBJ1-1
CASSWRAGENTEAFF
TGTGCCAGCAGCTGGCGGGCAGGGGAGAACACTGAAGCTTTCTTT
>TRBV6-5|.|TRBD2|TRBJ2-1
CASSRSGGRGNEQFF
TGTGCCAGCAGCCGGAGCGGGGGGAGAGGGAATGAGCAGTTCTTC
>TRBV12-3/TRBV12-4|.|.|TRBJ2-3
CASTFTDTQYF
TGTGCCAGCACCTTTACAGATACGCAGTATTTT
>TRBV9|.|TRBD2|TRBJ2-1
CASSEGLAGASYNEQFF
TGTGCCAGCAGCGAGGGACTAGCGGGAGCCTCCTACAATGAGCAGTTCTTC
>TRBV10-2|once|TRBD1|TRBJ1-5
CASTGQVNQPQHF
TGCGCCAGCACCGGACAGGTTAATCAGCCCCAGCATTTT
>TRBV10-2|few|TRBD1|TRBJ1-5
CASREGDRGVQPQHF
TGCGCCAGCAGGGAAGGGGACAGGGGTGTTCAGCCCCAGCATTTT
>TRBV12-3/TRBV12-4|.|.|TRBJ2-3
CASRYPLTDTQYF
TGTGCCAGCAGATACCCACTCACAGATACGCAGTATTTT
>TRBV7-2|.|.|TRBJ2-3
CASSQDGSTDTQYF
TGTGCCAGCAGTCAGGATGGTAGCACAGATACGCAGTATTTT
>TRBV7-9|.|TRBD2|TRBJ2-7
CASSGTSGRSYEQYF
TGTGCCAGCAGCGGGACTAGCGGGAGGTCCTACGAGCAGTACTTC
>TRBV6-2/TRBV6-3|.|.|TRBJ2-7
CASSYRQLGSYEQYF
TGTGCCAGCAGTTACAGACAGTTAGGCTCCTACGAGCAGTACTTC
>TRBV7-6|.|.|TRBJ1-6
CASSLGGDGSYNSPLHF
TGTGCCAGCAGTCTAGGGGGGGACGGCTCCTATAATTCACCCCTCCACTTT
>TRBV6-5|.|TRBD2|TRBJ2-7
CASRILREGMYEQYF
TGTGCCAGCAGAATCCTGCGGGAGGGTATGTACGAGCAGTACTTC
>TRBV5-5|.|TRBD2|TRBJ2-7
CASSWEGRNYEQYF
TGTGCCAGCAGCTGGGAGGGCAGGAACTACGAGCAGTACTTC
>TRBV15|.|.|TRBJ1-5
CATSRDFVKPQHF
TGTGCCACCAGCAGAGATTTCGTAAAGCCCCAGCATTTT
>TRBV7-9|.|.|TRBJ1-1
CASSLAGQVEAFF
TGTGCCAGCAGCTTAGCTGGGCAGGTGGAAGCTTTCTTT
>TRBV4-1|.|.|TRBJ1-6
CASSQEGRIRSPLHF
TGCGCCAGCAGCCAAGAGGGCAGGATTCGCTCACCCCTCCACTTT
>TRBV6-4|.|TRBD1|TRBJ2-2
CASSGMAGHPDRGNTGELFF
TGTGCCAGCAGTGGGATGGCAGGGCACCCGGACAGGGGGAACACCGGGGAGCTGTTTTTT
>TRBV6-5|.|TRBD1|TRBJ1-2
CASSYGQGPSTYGYTF
TGTGCCAGCAGTTACGGACAGGGACCCAGCACCTATGGCTACACCTTC
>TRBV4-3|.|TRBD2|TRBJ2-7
CASSTRLAGAHEQYF
TGCGCCAGCAGCACCCGACTAGCGGGAGCCCACGAGCAGTACTTC
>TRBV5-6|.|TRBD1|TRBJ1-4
CASTRTGGNREKLFF
TGTGCCAGCACTCGGACAGGGGGGAATCGGGAAAAACTGTTTTTT
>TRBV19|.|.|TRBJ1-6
CASSNREYNSPLHF
TGTGCCAGTAGTAACAGGGAATATAATTCACCCCTCCACTTT
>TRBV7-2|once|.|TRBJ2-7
CASSLALRAQQYF
TGTGCCAGCAGCTTAGCTCTCAGGGCTCAGCAGTACTTC
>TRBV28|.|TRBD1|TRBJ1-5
CASSLTTGGLQPQHF
TGTGCCAGCAGTTTAACGACAGGGGGCCTTCAGCCCCAGCATTTT
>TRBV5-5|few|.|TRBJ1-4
CASSLFDREKLFF
TGTGCCAGCAGCTTGTTCGACAGGGAAAAACTGTTTTTT
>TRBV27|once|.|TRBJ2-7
CASSVQPLGSYEQYF
TGTGCCAGCAGCGTACAGCCGCTTGGCTCCTACGAGCAGTACTTC
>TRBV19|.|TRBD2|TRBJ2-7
CASSTSGGPYEQYF
TGTGCCAGTAGTACTAGCGGGGGGCCCTACGAGCAGTACTTC
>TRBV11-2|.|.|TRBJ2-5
CASSFSGETQYF
TGTGCCAGCAGCTTCTCCGGGGAGACCCAGTACTTC
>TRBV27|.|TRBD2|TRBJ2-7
CASSLLSSGRAAEQYF
TGTGCCAGCAGTTTACTCTCTAGCGGGAGGGCCGCCGAGCAGTACTTC
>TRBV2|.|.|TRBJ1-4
CASKQQGPANEKLFF
TGTGCCAGCAAACAACAGGGCCCGGCTAATGAAAAACTGTTTTTT
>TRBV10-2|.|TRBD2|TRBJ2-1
CASSRTSGREQFF
TGCGCCAGCAGTCGGACTAGCGGGCGTGAGCAGTTCTTC
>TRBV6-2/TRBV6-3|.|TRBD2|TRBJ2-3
CASSYFLPGLAGVVTDTQYF
TGTGCCAGCAGTTACTTTCTTCCGGGACTAGCGGGGGTGGTCACAGATACGCAGTATTTT
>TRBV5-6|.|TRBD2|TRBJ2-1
CASSLLAGDKNEQFF
TGTGCCAGCAGCTTACTAGCGGGAGACAAAAATGAGCAGTTCTTC
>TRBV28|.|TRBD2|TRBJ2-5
CASSPLGLAGGFQETQYF
TGTGCCAGCAGTCCCTTGGGTCTAGCGGGGGGTTTCCAAGAGACCCAGTACTTC
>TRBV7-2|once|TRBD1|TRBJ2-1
CASSHRQGYYNEQFF
TGTGCCAGCAGCCACCGACAGGGTTATTACAATGAGCAGTTCTTC
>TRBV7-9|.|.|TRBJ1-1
CASSLVKMNTEAFF
TGTGCCAGCAGCTTAGTAAAAATGAACACTGAAGCTTTCTTT
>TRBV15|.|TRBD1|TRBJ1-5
CATSRVGRGPNQPQHF
TGTGCCACCAGCAGGGTTGGTAGGGGGCCTAATCAGCCCCAGCATTTT